This T cell receptor (beta chain) was sequenced for a study of T-cell reconstitution after alpha-beta-depleted transplantation in children. General observations from the study: Some patients showed high day-60 TCRbeta diversity, which derived from surviving recipient T cells and thymic progenitors.

Unique molecular identifiers were incorporated into the prepared TCRbeta library. TCRdb re-analysed the PCR reads in MiXCR, keeping a single row per CDR3 protein. Of roughly 200,000 distinct CDR3 sequences detected, 7% to 9% appear once; the ten largest clones hold approximately 40%. This CDR3 comprises 19 residues. The germline CDR1 and CDR2 sequences are SGHAT and FQNNGV. The V segment lost 4 bases and the J segment 1 base; nucleotides outside the gene matches: 18. On this clonotype itself: The target antigen is unknown.

Sequencing was performed on PBMCs, mostly from graft donor cells, taken 360 days after TCRalphabeta/CD19-depleted stem cell transplant. This sequence was found in a male patient between 2 and 10 years old who had a stem cell transplant for acute myeloid leukemia, so the T cells may come from the graft donor. The rearrangement uses TRBV11-2 and TRBJ1-2, with TRBD1 identical over 7 bases. CDR3 amino acids: CASSSSQRRDRDHNYGYTF. The CDR3 DNA follows: TGTGCCAGCAGCTCCTCCCAGCGCCGAGACAGGGACCATAACTATGGCTACACCTTC.